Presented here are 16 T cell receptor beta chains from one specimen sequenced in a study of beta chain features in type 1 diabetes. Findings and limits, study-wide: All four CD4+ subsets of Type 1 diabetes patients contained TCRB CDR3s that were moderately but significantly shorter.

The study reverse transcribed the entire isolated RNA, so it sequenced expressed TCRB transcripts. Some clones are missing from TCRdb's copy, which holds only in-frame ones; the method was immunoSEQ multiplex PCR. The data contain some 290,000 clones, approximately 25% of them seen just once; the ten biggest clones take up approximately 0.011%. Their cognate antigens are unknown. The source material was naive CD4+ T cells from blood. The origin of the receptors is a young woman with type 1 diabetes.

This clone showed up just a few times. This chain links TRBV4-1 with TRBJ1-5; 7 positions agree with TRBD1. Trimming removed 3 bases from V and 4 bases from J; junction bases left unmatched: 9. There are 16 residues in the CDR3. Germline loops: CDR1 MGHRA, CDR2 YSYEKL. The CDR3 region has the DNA TGCGCCAGCAGCCAGAGGGGGCCAGGGGATAATCAGCCCCAGCATTTT. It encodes CASSQRGPGDNQPQHF.

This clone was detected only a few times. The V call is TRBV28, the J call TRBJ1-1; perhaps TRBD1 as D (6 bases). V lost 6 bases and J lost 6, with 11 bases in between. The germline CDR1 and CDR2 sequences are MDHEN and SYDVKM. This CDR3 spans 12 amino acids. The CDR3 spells CASSLQGSEAFF. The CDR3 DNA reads TGTGCCAGCAGCTTACAGGGCTCTGAAGCTTTCTTT.

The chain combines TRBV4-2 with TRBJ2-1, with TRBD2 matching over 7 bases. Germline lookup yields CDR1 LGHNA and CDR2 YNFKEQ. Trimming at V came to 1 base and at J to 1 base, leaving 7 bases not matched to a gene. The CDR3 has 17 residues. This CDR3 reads CASSQGVAGGSYNEQFF. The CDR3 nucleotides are TGTGCCAGCAGCCAAGGGGTAGCGGGCGGGTCCTACAATGAGCAGTTCTTC.

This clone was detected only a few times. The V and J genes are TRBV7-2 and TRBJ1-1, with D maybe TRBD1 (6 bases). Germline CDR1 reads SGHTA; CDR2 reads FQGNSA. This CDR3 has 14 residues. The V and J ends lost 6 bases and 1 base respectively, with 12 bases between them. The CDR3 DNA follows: TGTGCCAGCAGATCCAGACAGGCGAACACTGAAGCTTTCTTT. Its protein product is CASRSRQANTEAFF.

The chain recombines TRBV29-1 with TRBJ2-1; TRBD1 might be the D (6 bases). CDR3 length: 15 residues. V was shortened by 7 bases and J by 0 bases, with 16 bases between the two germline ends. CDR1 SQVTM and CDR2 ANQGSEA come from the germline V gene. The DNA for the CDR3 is TGCAGCGCCTCAACCGGGACAAGCTCCTACAATGAGCAGTTCTTC. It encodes CSASTGTSSYNEQFF.

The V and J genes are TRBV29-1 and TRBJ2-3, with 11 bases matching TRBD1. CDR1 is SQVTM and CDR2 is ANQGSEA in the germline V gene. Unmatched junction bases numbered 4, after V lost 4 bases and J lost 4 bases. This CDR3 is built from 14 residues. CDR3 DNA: TGCAGCGTTGGGACAGGGGGCAGCTCAGATACGCAGTATTTT. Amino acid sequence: CSVGTGGSSDTQYF.

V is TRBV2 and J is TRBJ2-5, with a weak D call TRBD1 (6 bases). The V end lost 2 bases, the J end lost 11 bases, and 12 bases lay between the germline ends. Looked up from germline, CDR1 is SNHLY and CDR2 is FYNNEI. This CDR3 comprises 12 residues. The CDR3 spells CASSERDNTQYF. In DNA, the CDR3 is TGTGCCAGCAGTGAAAGGGACAACACACAGTACTTC.

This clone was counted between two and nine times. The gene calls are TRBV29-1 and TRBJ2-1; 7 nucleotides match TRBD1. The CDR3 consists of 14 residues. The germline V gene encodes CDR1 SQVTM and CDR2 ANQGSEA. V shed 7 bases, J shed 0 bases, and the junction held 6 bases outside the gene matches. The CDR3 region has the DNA TGCAGCGCCGGACGGGACAGCTCCTACAATGAGCAGTTCTTC. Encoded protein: CSAGRDSSYNEQFF.

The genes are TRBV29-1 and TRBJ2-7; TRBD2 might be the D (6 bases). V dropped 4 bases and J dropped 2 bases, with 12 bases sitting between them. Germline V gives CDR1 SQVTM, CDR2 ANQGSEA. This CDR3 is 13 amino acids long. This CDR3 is CSVGGRTTYEQYF. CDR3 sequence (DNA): TGCAGCGTTGGAGGGCGGACTACCTACGAGCAGTACTTC.

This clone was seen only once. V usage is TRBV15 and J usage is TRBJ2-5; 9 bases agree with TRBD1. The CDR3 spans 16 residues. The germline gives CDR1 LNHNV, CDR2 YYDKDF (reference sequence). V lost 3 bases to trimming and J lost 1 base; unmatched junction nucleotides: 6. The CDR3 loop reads CATSRAMGQGQETQYF. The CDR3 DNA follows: TGTGCCACCAGCAGGGCCATGGGACAGGGCCAAGAGACCCAGTACTTC.

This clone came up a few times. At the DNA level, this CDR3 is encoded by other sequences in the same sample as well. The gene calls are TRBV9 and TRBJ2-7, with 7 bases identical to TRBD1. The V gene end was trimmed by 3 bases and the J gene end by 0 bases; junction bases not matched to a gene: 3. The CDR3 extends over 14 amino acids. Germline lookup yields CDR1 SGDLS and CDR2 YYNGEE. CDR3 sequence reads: CASSARGSSYEQYF. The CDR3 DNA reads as TGTGCCAGCAGCGCCAGGGGGAGCTCCTACGAGCAGTACTTC.

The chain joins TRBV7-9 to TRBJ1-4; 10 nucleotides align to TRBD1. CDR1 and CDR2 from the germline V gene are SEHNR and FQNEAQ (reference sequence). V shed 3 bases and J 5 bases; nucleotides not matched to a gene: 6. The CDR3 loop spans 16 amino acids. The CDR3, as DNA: TGTGCCAGCAGCTTCGACAGGGGGCGATTAAATGAAAAACTGTTTTTT. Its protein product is CASSFDRGRLNEKLFF.

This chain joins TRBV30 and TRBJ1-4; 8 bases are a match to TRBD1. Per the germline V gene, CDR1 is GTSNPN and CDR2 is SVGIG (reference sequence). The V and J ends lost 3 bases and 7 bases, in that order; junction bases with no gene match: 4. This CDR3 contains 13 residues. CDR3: CAWRGQALEKLFF. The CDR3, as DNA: TGTGCCTGGAGGGGACAGGCCCTTGAAAAACTGTTTTTT.

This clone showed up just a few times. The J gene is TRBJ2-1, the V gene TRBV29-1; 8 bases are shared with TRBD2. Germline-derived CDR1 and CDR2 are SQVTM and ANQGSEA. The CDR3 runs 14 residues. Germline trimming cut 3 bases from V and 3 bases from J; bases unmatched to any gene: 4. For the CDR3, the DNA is TGCAGCGTTGAGGGACTAGAGGTCTACAATGAGCAGTTCTTC. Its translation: CSVEGLEVYNEQFF.

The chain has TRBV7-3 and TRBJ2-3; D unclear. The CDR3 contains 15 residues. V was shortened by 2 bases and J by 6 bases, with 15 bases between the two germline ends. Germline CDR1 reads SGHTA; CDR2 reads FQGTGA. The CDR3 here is CASSLSLQRVDTQYF. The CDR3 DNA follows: TGTGCCAGCAGCTTATCCCTCCAACGGGTGGATACGCAGTATTTT.

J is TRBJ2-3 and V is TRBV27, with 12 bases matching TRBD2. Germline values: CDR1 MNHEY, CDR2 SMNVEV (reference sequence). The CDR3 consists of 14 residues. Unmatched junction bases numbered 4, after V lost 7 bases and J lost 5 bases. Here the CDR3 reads CASKEGLAGDTQYF. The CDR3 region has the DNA TGTGCCAGCAAGGAGGGACTAGCGGGAGATACGCAGTATTTT.